Sequencing of this T cell receptor beta chain was carried out in a study of shared clonotypes between healthy human individuals. Germline loops: CDR1 MNHNY, CDR2 SVGAGI (reference sequence). V was pared by 1 base and J by 2 bases, with 9 bases between. The CDR3 contains 16 residues. Here immunoSEQ multiplex PCR was the method, and the copy in TCRdb shows in-frame clones only, minus some. In the table there are millions of clones, 90% to 95% of which are singletons. This chain links TRBV6-6 with TRBJ2-6, with D perhaps being TRBD1 or TRBD2 (5 bases each). The clonotype was recovered from a man aged 18 to 29 in good health. Sequenced input: naive CD4+ T cells sorted from blood. Subset here: CD45RA+ positively selected. The CDR3 here is CASSYLGVPGANVLTF. Here the CDR3 DNA reads TGTGCCAGCAGTTACTTGGGGGTGCCTGGGGCCAACGTCCTGACTTTC.